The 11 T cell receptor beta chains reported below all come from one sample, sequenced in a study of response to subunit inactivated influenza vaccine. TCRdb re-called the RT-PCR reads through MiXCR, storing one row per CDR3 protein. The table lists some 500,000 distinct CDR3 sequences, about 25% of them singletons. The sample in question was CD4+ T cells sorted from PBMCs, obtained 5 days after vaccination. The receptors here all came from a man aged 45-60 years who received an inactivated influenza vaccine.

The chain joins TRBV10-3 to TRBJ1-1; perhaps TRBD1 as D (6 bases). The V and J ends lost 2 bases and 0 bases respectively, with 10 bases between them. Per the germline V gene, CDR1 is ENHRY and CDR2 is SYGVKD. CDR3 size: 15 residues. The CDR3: CAISEVGGLNTEAFF. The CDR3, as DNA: TGTGCCATCAGTGAGGTGGGGGGCCTGAACACTGAAGCTTTCTTT.

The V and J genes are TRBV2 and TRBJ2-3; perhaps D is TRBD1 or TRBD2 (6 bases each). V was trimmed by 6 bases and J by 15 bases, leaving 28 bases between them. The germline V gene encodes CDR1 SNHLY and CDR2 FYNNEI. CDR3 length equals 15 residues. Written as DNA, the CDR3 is TGTGCCAGCAGCAGATCCGGGGGCCCCCGCGGGGAGCCTTATTTT. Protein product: CASSRSGGPRGEPYF. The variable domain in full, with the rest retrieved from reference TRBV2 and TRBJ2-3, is EPEVTQTPSHQVTQMGQEVILRCVPISNHLYFYWYRQILGQKVEFLVSFYNNEISEKSEIFDDQFSVERPDGSNFTLKIRSTKLEDSAMYFCASSRSGGPRGEPYFGPGTRLTVL.

CDR3 sequence reads: CASSEQRGGTDTQYF. CDR3 coding DNA: TGTGCCAGCAGTGAGCAGCGAGGGGGCACAGATACGCAGTATTTT. The J gene is TRBJ2-3, the V gene TRBV25-1; D is tentatively TRBD1 or TRBD2 (5 bases each). Per the germline V gene, CDR1 is MGHDK and CDR2 is SYGVNS. The length of the CDR3 is 15 residues. The V end was cut by 3 bases, the J end by 1 base, with 11 bases between. Supplemented by reference TRBV25-1 and TRBJ2-3, the full variable domain reads EADIYQTPRYLVIGTGKKITLECSQTMGHDKMYWYQQDPGMELHLIHYSYGVNSTEKGDLSSESTVSRIRTEHFPLTLESARPSHTSQYLCASSEQRGGTDTQYFGPGTRLTVL.

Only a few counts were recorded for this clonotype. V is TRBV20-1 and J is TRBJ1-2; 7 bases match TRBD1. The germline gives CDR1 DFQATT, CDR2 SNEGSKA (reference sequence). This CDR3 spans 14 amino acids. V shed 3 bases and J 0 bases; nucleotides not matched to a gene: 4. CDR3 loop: CSASAGGTNYGYTF. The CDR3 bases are TGCAGTGCTAGTGCAGGGGGTACTAACTATGGCTACACCTTC.

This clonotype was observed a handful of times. CDR3 DNA sequence: TGCAGCGTTGCCCTTAGTACGCGGGAGACAGATACGCAGTATTTT. It encodes CSVALSTRETDTQYF. The gene calls are TRBV29-1 and TRBJ2-3, with 7 bases lining up with TRBD2. J gave up 3 bases and V 4 bases, and 10 bases lay outside the gene matches. In germline, CDR1 is SQVTM, CDR2 ANQGSEA. The CDR3 is 15 residues long.

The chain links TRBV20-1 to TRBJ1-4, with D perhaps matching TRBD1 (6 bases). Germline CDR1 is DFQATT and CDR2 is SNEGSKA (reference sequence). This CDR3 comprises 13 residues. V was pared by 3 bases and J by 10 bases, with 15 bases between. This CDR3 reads CSARVWGAPKLFF. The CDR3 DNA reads TGCAGTGCTAGGGTGTGGGGGGCCCCAAAACTGTTTTTT.

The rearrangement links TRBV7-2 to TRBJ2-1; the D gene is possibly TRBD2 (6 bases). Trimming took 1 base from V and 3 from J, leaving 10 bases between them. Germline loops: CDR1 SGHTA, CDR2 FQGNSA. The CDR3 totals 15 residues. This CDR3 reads CASSLGPGVYNEQFF. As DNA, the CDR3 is TGTGCCAGCAGCTTAGGCCCGGGGGTCTACAATGAGCAGTTCTTC.

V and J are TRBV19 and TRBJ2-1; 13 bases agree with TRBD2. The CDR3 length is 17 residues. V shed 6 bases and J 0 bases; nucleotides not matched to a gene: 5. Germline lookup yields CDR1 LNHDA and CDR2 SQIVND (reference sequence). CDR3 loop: CASRTSGGTRSYNEQFF. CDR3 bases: TGTGCCAGTAGGACTAGCGGGGGGACCCGCTCCTACAATGAGCAGTTCTTC.

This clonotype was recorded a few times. The CDR3 region is CAWSRQSYGYTF. DNA of the CDR3: TGTGCCTGGAGTAGGCAGAGTTATGGCTACACCTTC. The V call is TRBV30, the J call TRBJ1-2; D unclear. This CDR3 is built from 12 residues. The V and J ends lost 2 bases and 5 bases respectively, with 9 bases between them. In germline, CDR1 is GTSNPN, CDR2 SVGIG (reference sequence).

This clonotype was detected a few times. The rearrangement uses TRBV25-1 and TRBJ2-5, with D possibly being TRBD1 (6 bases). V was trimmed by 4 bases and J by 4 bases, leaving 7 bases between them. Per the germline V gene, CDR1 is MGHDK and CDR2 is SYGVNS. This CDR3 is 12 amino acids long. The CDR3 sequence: CASSGGPETQYF. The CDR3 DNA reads TGTGCCAGCAGTGGGGGGCCAGAGACCCAGTACTTC.

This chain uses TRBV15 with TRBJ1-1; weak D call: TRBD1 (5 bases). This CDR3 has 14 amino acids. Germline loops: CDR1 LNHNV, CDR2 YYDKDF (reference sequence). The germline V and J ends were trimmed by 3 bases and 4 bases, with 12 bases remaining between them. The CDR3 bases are TGTGCCACCAGCAGGACAACGACAGTCACTGAAGCTTTCTTT. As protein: CATSRTTTVTEAFF.